The 21 T cell receptor beta chains below come from one sample, sequenced in a study of cytomegalovirus exposure and HLA in healthy donors. Both 60 Vbeta primers and 13 Jbeta primers went into the PCR. The repertoire was sequenced with immunoSEQ multiplex PCR; TCRdb's copy has only in-frame clones and lacks some. The repertoire holds about 200,000 clones, with 75% to 90% as singletons. What was sequenced was PBMCs. The receptors derive from a woman aged 25 to 39 in good health and CMV-seronegative.

This rearrangement joins TRBV6-1 to TRBJ1-2, with 7 bases identical to TRBD1. Trimming at V came to 3 bases and at J to 8 bases, leaving 9 bases not matched to a gene. This CDR3 is built from 14 residues. Germline V lookup: CDR1 MNHNS, CDR2 SASEGT. Written as DNA, the CDR3 is TGTGCCAGCAGTGAGGTGACAGGGTTTTTCGGCTACACCTTC. This gives the protein CASSEVTGFFGYTF.

V is TRBV5-1 and J is TRBJ2-7, with 7 nucleotides matching TRBD1. In germline, CDR1 is SGHRS, CDR2 YFSETQ. The CDR3 runs 16 residues. Trimming removed 0 bases from V and 0 bases from J; junction bases left unmatched: 6. The CDR3 DNA is TGCGCCAGCAGCTTGGGAGCAGGGGGATACTCCTACGAGCAGTACTTC. Translation gives CASSLGAGGYSYEQYF.

The genes are TRBV19 and TRBJ1-3; D not certain. The CDR3 has 11 amino acids. Germline CDR1 LNHDA, CDR2 SQIVND (reference sequence). V shed 7 bases and J shed 4 bases, with 5 bases lying between them. CDR3 sequence: CASTLGNTIYF. CDR3 nucleotide sequence: TGTGCCAGTACCCTGGGAAACACCATATATTTT. The full variable domain, its missing parts supplied by reference TRBV19 and TRBJ1-3, is DGGITQSPKYLFRKEGQNVTLSCEQNLNHDAMYWYRQDPGQGLRLIYYSQIVNDFQKGDIAEGYSVSREKKESFPLTVTSAQKNPTAFYLCASTLGNTIYFGEGSWLTVV.

The chain couples TRBV29-1 to TRBJ2-1, with unresolved D. V was cut by 8 bases and J by 0 bases, with 11 bases left in between. The CDR3 is 13 residues long. CDR1 is SQVTM, CDR2 ANQGSEA, per germline. The CDR3 sequence is CSSARSSYNEQFF. In DNA, the CDR3 is TGCAGCTCCGCCCGCAGCTCCTACAATGAGCAGTTCTTC.

The rearrangement joins TRBV21-1 to TRBJ1-5. TRBV21-1 is given as a pseudogene. This CDR3 comprises 16 residues. CDR3 coding DNA: TGTGCCAGCAGCAAAGCAGAGAGGGGAGGAGGCCAGCCCCAGCATTTT. Translation gives CASSKAERGGGQPQHF.

As concerns this clone: Mismatch with germline at one junction end may stem from a read error. The chain uses TRBV7-7 and TRBJ2-1, with 11 bases lining up with TRBD2. The CDR3 has 17 amino acids. Per the germline V gene, CDR1 is SSHAT and CDR2 is FNYEAQ (reference sequence). In DNA form, the CDR3 reads TGTGCTAGCAGCTTAGGCCCGGTAGCGGGAGGGTACAATGAGCAGTTCTTC. Translation: CASSLGPVAGGYNEQFF.

The CDR3, as DNA: TGTGCCAGCAGCTTCGGACAGATATACACTGAAGCTTTCTTT. Translating gives CASSFGQIYTEAFF. The rearrangement uses TRBV7-2 and TRBJ1-1, with a weak D call TRBD1 (6 bases). V was trimmed by 3 bases and J by 3 bases, leaving 11 bases between them. From germline, CDR1 is SGHTA and CDR2 FQGNSA. The CDR3 runs to 14 residues.

The CDR3 loop reads CASSRRDWEAFF. CDR3 nucleotide sequence: TGTGCCAGCAGCCGGAGGGACTGGGAAGCTTTCTTT. V is TRBV5-6 and J is TRBJ1-1, with D possibly matching TRBD1 (5 bases). V lost 4 bases to trimming and J lost 8 bases, with 12 bases between them. The CDR3 length is 12 residues. Germline CDR1 reads SGHDT; CDR2 reads YYEEEE.

This clone was seen only a few times. The J gene is TRBJ2-7, the V gene TRBV10-1; D not resolved. Trimming removed 0 bases at V and 4 bases at J, with 7 bases between. Germline V lookup: CDR1 WNHNN, CDR2 SYGVQD (reference sequence). The length of the CDR3 is 13 residues. CDR3 bases: TGCGCCAGCAGTGAGTCCTCCTCTTACGAGCAGTACTTC. Encoded protein: CASSESSSYEQYF.

Notes on this clone: The junction differs from germline at one of its ends, possibly a read error. The J gene is TRBJ2-3, the V gene TRBV28, with TRBD1 identical over 9 bases. Germline-derived CDR1 and CDR2 are MDHEN and SYDVKM. CDR3 length: 14 residues. CDR3 region: CASSLTGGTDTQYF. The CDR3 nucleotides read TGTGCCAGCAGTCTAACAGGGGGCACGGATACGCAGTATTTT.

The V and J genes are TRBV6-5 and TRBJ1-5, with unresolved D. The length of the CDR3 is 13 residues. Germline V gene sequence: CDR1 MNHEY, CDR2 SVGAGI. Between the trimmed V and J ends, which lost 5 bases and 8 bases, there was a span of 13 bases. Here the CDR3 DNA reads TGTGCCAGCAGTAACCTCTTGGGAGAGCCCCAGCATTTT. As protein: CASSNLLGEPQHF.

This clone has a single count. The chain joins TRBV9 to TRBJ1-4, with no clear D. CDR3 length equals 13 residues. Germline V gene data show CDR1 as SGDLS and CDR2 as YYNGEE. The germline V and J ends were trimmed by 0 bases and 8 bases, with 8 bases remaining between them. CDR3 amino acids: CASSVVEGEKLFF. Here the CDR3 DNA reads TGTGCCAGCAGCGTAGTAGAGGGCGAAAAACTGTTTTTT.

A single count supports this clone. The gene calls are TRBV6-6 and TRBJ2-7; a weak D match, TRBD2 (7 bases). CDR1 and CDR2 from the germline V gene are MNHNY and SVGAGI (reference sequence). Trimming took 8 bases from V and 5 from J, leaving 22 bases between them. The CDR3 is 15 amino acids. DNA for the CDR3: TGTGCCAGCTATACATCACGGGGGGCGATCCACGAGCAGTACTTC. It specifies CASYTSRGAIHEQYF.

The chain employs TRBV28 and TRBJ2-3; possibly TRBD2 for D (5 bases). Trimming removed 3 bases at V and 0 bases at J, with 7 bases between. Germline V gives CDR1 MDHEN, CDR2 SYDVKM. The CDR3 sequence is 14 residues long. CDR3 sequence: CASSFWESTDTQYF. The CDR3 DNA follows: TGTGCCAGCAGTTTTTGGGAGAGCACAGATACGCAGTATTTT.

The chain is built from TRBV28 and TRBJ1-2; TRBD1 matches at 9 bases. J lost 3 bases, V lost 10 bases, and 15 bases had no gene match. The germline CDR1 and CDR2 sequences are MDHEN and SYDVKM. The CDR3 runs 16 residues. The CDR3, as DNA: TGTGCCACCTCTGGGGTGGCGGGGACAGGGTACTATGGCTACACCTTC. Translation: CATSGVAGTGYYGYTF.

V is TRBV5-1 and J is TRBJ2-5, with a weak D call TRBD1 (6 bases). Germline assignment: CDR1 SGHRS and CDR2 YFSETQ. This CDR3 has 12 residues. The V gene lost 5 bases and the J gene lost 5 bases, with 10 bases spanning the gap. The CDR3 spells CASRRQDETQYF. The DNA for the CDR3 is TGCGCCAGCAGGAGACAGGACGAGACCCAGTACTTC. Full variable domain (missing parts from reference TRBV5-1 and TRBJ2-5): KAGVTQTPRYLIKTRGQQVTLSCSPISGHRSVSWYQQTPGQGLQFLFEYFSETQRNKGNFPGRFSGRQFSNSRSEMNVSTLELGDSALYLCASRRQDETQYFGPGTRLLVL.

This chain links TRBV4-1 with TRBJ2-5; D is undetermined. The germline V gene has CDR1 MGHRA and CDR2 YSYEKL. With 2 bases removed from V and 4 bases from J, the gap between germline ends came to 14 bases. The CDR3 contains 15 residues. The CDR3: CASSQSLSGRETQYF. CDR3 DNA sequence: TGCGCCAGCAGCCAATCCCTCTCGGGTCGAGAGACCCAGTACTTC.

The CDR3 nucleotides read TGCGCCAGCAGCTTAGGGACTAGGGTTGGGGAGCAGTTCTTC. It codes for CASSLGTRVGEQFF. The V gene is TRBV5-1, the J gene TRBJ2-1; the match to TRBD2 covers 8 bases. V trimming: 2 bases; J trimming: 10 bases; junction bases outside the gene matches: 8. This CDR3 has 14 residues. Germline assignment: CDR1 SGHRS and CDR2 YFSETQ.

V and J are TRBV7-8 and TRBJ2-5; D ambiguous. The better agreement between TRBJ2-7 and the DNA end casts doubt on the J call. Germline CDR1 and CDR2: SGHVS and FQNEAQ. The CDR3 totals 12 residues. CDR3 amino acids: CASSPSSYEQYF. Written as DNA, the CDR3 is TGTGCCAGCAGTCCAAGTTCCTACGAGCAGTACTTC.

CDR3 DNA sequence: TGTGCCAGCAGTTACGGTACTGAGGAGACCCAGTACTTC. It specifies CASSYGTEETQYF. The chain carries TRBV6-5 and TRBJ2-5; D remains unclear. V shed 2 bases and J shed 5 bases, with 9 bases lying between them. The CDR3 has 13 residues. Germline V CDR1 and CDR2: MNHEY, SVGAGI.

V is TRBV5-1 and J is TRBJ1-2, with 9 bases that match TRBD1. V was pared by 2 bases and J by 10 bases, with 3 bases of the junction left unmatched. Germline V gene lookup returns CDR1 SGHRS and CDR2 YFSETQ. CDR3 length: 12 amino acids. The CDR3 sequence: CASSFGQGIYTF. In DNA form, the CDR3 reads TGCGCCAGCAGCTTTGGACAGGGGATCTACACCTTC.